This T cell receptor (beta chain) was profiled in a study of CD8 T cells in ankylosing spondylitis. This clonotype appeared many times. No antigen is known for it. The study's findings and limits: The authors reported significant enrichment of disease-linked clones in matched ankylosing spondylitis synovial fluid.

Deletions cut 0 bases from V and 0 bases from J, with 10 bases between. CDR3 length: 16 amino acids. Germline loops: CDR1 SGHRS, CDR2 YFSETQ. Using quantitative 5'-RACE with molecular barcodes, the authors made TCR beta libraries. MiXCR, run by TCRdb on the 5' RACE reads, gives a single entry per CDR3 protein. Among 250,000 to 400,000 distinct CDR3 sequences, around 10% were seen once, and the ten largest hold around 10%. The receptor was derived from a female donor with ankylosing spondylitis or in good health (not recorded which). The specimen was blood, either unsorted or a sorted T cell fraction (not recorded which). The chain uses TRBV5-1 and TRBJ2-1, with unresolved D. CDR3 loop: CASSLAGSPSYNEQFF. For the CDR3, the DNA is TGCGCCAGCAGCTTGGCCGGGTCTCCCTCCTACAATGAGCAGTTCTTC.